This T cell receptor (beta chain) was sequenced during a study of T cell responses to AZD1222 COVID-19 vaccine. V was shortened by 6 bases and J by 7 bases, with 16 bases between the two germline ends. Germline V gene data show CDR1 as MNHEY and CDR2 as SVGEGT. The CDR3 loop spans 14 amino acids. The repertoire was sequenced with immunoSEQ multiplex PCR; TCRdb's copy has only in-frame clones and lacks some. Here the sample spans over 120,000 clones, under 95% being singletons. V and J are TRBV6-2 or TRBV6-3 and TRBJ1-5; D call uncertain. The sequence came from an adult in good health. The sequences come from peripheral blood, collected on day 0 of AZD1222 vaccination. The CDR3 here is CASSSGVGWQPQHF. For the CDR3, the DNA is TGTGCCAGCAGCTCAGGTGTTGGGTGGCAGCCCCAGCATTTT.